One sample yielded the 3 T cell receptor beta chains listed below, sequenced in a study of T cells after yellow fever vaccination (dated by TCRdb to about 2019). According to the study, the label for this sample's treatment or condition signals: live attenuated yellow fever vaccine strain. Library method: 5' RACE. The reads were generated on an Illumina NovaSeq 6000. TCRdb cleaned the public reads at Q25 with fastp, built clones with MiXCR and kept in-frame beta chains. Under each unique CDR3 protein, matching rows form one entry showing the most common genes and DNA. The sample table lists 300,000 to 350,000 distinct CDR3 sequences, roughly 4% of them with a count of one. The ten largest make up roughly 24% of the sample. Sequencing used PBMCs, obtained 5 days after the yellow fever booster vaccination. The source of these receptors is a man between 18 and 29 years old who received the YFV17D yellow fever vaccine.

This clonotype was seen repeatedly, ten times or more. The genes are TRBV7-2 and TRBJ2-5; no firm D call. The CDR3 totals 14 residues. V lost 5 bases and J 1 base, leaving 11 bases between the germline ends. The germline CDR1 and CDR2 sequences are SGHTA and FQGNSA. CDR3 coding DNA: TGTGCCAGCAGCCCCAGGATGAGCCAAGAGACCCAGTACTTC. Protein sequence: CASSPRMSQETQYF.

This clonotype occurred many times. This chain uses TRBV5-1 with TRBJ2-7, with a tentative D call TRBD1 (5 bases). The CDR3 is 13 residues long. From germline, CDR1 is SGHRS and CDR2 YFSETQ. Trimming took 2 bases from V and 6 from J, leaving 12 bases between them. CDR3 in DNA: TGCGCCAGCAGCTTTGAGCAGGGAACCGAGCAGTACTTC. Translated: CASSFEQGTEQYF.

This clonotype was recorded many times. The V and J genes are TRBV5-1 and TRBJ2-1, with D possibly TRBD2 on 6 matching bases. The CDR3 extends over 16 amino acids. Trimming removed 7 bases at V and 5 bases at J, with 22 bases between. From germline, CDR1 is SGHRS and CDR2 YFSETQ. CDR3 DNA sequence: TGCGCCAGCGGATATGGGATAGCGGCAGACGACAATGAGCAGTTCTTC. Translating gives CASGYGIAADDNEQFF.